This is a list of T cell receptor beta chains from one sample in a study of T cells in Graves' hyperthyroidism and ophthalmopathy. TCRdb analysed the multiplex PCR reads with MiXCR anew, one entry per CDR3 protein. The data contain roughly 510,000 distinct CDR3 sequences, roughly 20% of them singletons. Specimen: blood. These receptors came from a man aged 18-30 years with Graves' hyperthyroidism. Each CDR3 is given with its conserved first and last residue. D genes are given only for firm matches. Rows may omit the clone size; those that give it use once, few, many or a size class.

d_gene,j_gene,v_gene,len,abundance,CDR3nt,CDR3aa
NA,TRBJ1-1,TRBV11-2,13,many,TGTGCCAGCAGCTTATCCGGGGTGGATGAAGCTTTCTTT,CASSLSGVDEAFF
NA,TRBJ2-7,TRBV18,11,many,TGTGCCAGCTCCGACTCCTCCGAGCAGTACTTC,CASSDSSEQYF
NA,TRBJ2-5,TRBV2,13,many,TGTGCCAGCAGCCAAGGGGGAACGGAGACCCAGTACTTC,CASSQGGTETQYF
NA,TRBJ1-2,TRBV4-1,16,many,TGCGCCAACAGCCAAGAAGGGACGGACGTCTACTATGGCTACACCTTC,CANSQEGTDVYYGYTF
NA,TRBJ1-1,TRBV11-2,16,NA,TGTGTCAGCAGCTCTCCATGGCAGGGGTGGAACACTGAAGCTTTCTTT,CVSSSPWQGWNTEAFF
NA,TRBJ1-2,TRBV12-3/TRBV12-4,13,few,TGTGCCAGCAGTTTGGCCTCTCTCGGGGGCTACACCTTC,CASSLASLGGYTF
TRBD1,TRBJ1-5,TRBV7-8,14,many,TGTGCCAGCAGTACCGACAGGGGATATCAGCCCCAGCATTTT,CASSTDRGYQPQHF
NA,TRBJ1-2,TRBV3-1,12,few,TGTGCCAGCAGCCAAGGTTACTATGGCTACACCTTC,CASSQGYYGYTF
TRBD1,TRBJ2-5,TRBV24-1,17,NA,TGTGCCACCAGTGATTTAACCGCCGGACAGGATGAAGAGACCCAGTACTTC,CATSDLTAGQDEETQYF
NA,TRBJ2-7,TRBV29-1,13,many,TGCAGCGTTGAGATCCCCCTCAGAGGGGAGCAGTACTTC,CSVEIPLRGEQYF
NA,TRBJ2-7,TRBV28,12,many,TGTGCCAGCAGGACCCCCGCCTACGAGCAGTACTTC,CASRTPAYEQYF
NA,TRBJ2-7,TRBV30,13,many,TGTGCCTGGAGCGGCAGGGACTCCTACGAGCAGTACTTC,CAWSGRDSYEQYF
TRBD1,TRBJ2-4,TRBV6-5,17,many,TGTGCCAGCAGTTACTCCACCGGGACAGGGAGCGGAAACATTCAGTACTTC,CASSYSTGTGSGNIQYF
NA,TRBJ2-2,TRBV28,12,few,TGTGCCAGCCCCAACGGGGTCGGGGAGCTGTTTTTT,CASPNGVGELFF
NA,TRBJ2-7,TRBV5-1,13,NA,TGCGCCAGCAGATTAGCCAGATCCTACGAGCAGTACTTC,CASRLARSYEQYF
NA,TRBJ1-1,TRBV12-3/TRBV12-4,12,few,TGTGCCAGCAGGCCGACTGGCACTGAAGCTTTCTTT,CASRPTGTEAFF
TRBD1,TRBJ2-7,TRBV14,14,many,TGTGCCAGCAGCCAGGGACAGCTGAATTACGAGCAGTACTTC,CASSQGQLNYEQYF
NA,TRBJ2-3,TRBV3-1,17,NA,TGTGCCAGCAGCCTACGTGGGCCCGGGGGAAGCACAGATACGCAGTATTTT,CASSLRGPGGSTDTQYF
NA,TRBJ2-7,TRBV27,16,NA,TGTGCCAGCAGTTTAGGGTTGGGAACCTCCTCCTACGAGCAGTACTTC,CASSLGLGTSSYEQYF
NA,TRBJ1-2,TRBV29-1,13,many,TGCAGCGTTGAATCGGAGGGGAACTATGGCTACACCTTC,CSVESEGNYGYTF
TRBD1,TRBJ1-3,TRBV5-1,17,many,TGCGCCAGCAGCCTGGACGACAGGGGCGGCTCTGGAAACACCATATATTTT,CASSLDDRGGSGNTIYF
NA,TRBJ1-5,TRBV28,12,NA,TGTGCCAGCAGTCGCGACAGCTTACCCCAGCATTTT,CASSRDSLPQHF
NA,TRBJ1-2,TRBV10-3,16,many,TGTGCCATCAGTGAGTCCCCTAAGGGGGAGGACTATGGCTACACCTTC,CAISESPKGEDYGYTF
TRBD1,TRBJ2-5,TRBV15,14,many,TGTGCCACCAGTACAGGGGGACAGAGGGAGACCCAGTACTTC,CATSTGGQRETQYF
NA,TRBJ2-5,TRBV6-5,12,NA,TGTGCCAGCAATGGACTGGGAGAGACCCAGTACTTC,CASNGLGETQYF
TRBD1,TRBJ2-5,TRBV20-1,15,many,TGCAGTGCTAGAGCCCCAGACAGGGACCAAGAGACCCAGTACTTC,CSARAPDRDQETQYF
TRBD1,TRBJ2-5,TRBV4-2,17,many,TGTGCCAGCAGCCAAGGATCGGACAGGGGGCTTGGAGAGACCCAGTACTTC,CASSQGSDRGLGETQYF
TRBD1,TRBJ1-2,TRBV6-1,17,NA,TGTGCCAGCAGCCAATGGACAGGGGGACTCCTAAACTATGGCTACACCTTC,CASSQWTGGLLNYGYTF
NA,TRBJ2-2,TRBV15,15,many,TGTGCCACCAGCAGTGGGGGAGTAAACACCGGGGAGCTGTTTTTT,CATSSGGVNTGELFF
NA,TRBJ1-1,TRBV28,14,many,TGTGCCAGCAGTTTAATCAGAGGGAACACTGAAGCTTTCTTT,CASSLIRGNTEAFF